This entry concerns a single T cell receptor (beta chain). No antigen is known for it. Nothing much larger sits one base from this clone, and base qualities are not available. Via the germline V gene (reference sequence), CDR1 is MNHEY and CDR2 SMNVEV. V drops 1 base and J drops 5 bases, leaving 5 bases in between. The CDR3 sequence holds 12 residues, the cysteine and phenylalanine included. Just the 36-base CDR3 DNA is kept, in frame starting at base 1. The donors were healthy, HIV-negative adults with no recently reported acute infections or vaccinations. All donors were Caucasian adults living in Nashville, Tennessee, USA. CD8 memory samples combined magnetically selected CD45RO+ cells with CCR7-negative CD45RA+ effector memory (TemRA) cells. Blood was obtained by leukapheresis, after which PBMCs were separated by Ficoll-Histopaque density gradient centrifugation and cryopreserved in liquid nitrogen vapor phase. Analytical flow cytometry was used to check the purity and quantity of each magnetically sorted T cell population. Genomic DNA was isolated from each sorted fraction and quantified by UV absorbance on a Nanodrop 2000c.

Using the deep immunoSEQ assay, TCR CDR3 regions were amplified from genomic DNA by multiplex PCR. Extracted genomic DNA from each cell subset was distributed evenly across all wells of several immunoSEQ 96-well plates, and each plate was treated as a replicate. For sorted subsets, approximately 200 ng of genomic DNA, equivalent to roughly 30,000 T cell genomes, went into each replicate PCR. The purified libraries were quantified using a Qubit 3.0 fluorometer, sized with a Bioanalyzer 2100, and then quantified again using the KAPA Library Quantification kit. Every immunoSEQ 96-well plate was sequenced on a dedicated single-read 150-cycle Illumina NextSeq 550 flow cell. The published analysis was carried out like this. Because only junctional sequences without quality scores were contained in the immunoSEQ output, filtering matching that applied to full-length reads could not be performed. Sequences were annotated with PyIR, a Python wrapper for IgBLAST v1.9, using IMGT germline references to assign V/J genes and CDR3. Reads were filtered out if the reads had weak V/J assignments (E-value above 1e-6), no CDR3, stop codons, out-of-frame junctions, or ambiguous translated residues. V3J clonotypes were defined by identical inferred V gene, J gene, and CDR3 amino acid sequence. To compute the percentage overlap between repertoires, the number of shared unique clonotypes was divided by the size of the smaller repertoire. Three approaches were used to assess repertoire richness: RTK rarefaction, the Chao1 estimator, and Recon v2.1 estimates of unobserved clonotypes. For all TCRbeta clonotypes obtained by the gDNA method from several donors, generation probabilities were computed with OLGA. Entries here come from immuneACCESS through TCRdb and include only in-frame sequences with V and J called. Some clones fail to appear in such tables; in the studies checked, an unresolved V gene covers under half of the shortfall, and the cause of the remainder is unknown. V, J and clone size derive from that table, while D and trimming were established from the DNA sequence. The sample includes about 380,000 clones, with around 96% observed a single time. The leading ten clones occupy about 0.32% of the sample.

This specimen comes from a study of shared clonotypes between healthy human individuals (dated by TCRdb to about 2020). Regarding the complete study: A couple of women and a few men aged 18 to 49 years were included in the cohort. Libraries were prepared and TCR repertoires were sequenced by different laboratories using diverse techniques, in order to increase sequencing depth and limit assay-specific biases. Blood TCR repertoires of 5 or 6 healthy adults were deeply sequenced to estimate repertoire size and the extent of clonotype sharing between individuals. For each donor, CD4 naive and CD4 memory were each given three plates, CD8 naive was given two plates, and CD8 memory was given one plate. Each donor's leukapheresis produced roughly between about 0.85 and 10 billion PBMCs. The investigation overall reported the following: Because the study included only a small number of donors, the genetic and exposure-history diversity represented was limited. Across a handful of donors, approximately 5% of naive CD4, roughly 3.3% of naive CD8, approximately 2.5% of memory CD4, and roughly 0.4% of memory CD8 clonotypes were shared. Larger estimated clonotype richness was generally found for naive subsets than for memory subsets. Pairwise subsampling indicated that sequencing depth was expected to affect the degree of clonotype sharing among donors. Sampling was restricted to blood, and TCR repertoires in tissues likely differ from the TCR repertoires found in blood. Even with the large sequencing depth, rarefaction of the sorted-subset datasets indicated that sequencing was incomplete. Compared with non-shared clonotypes, clonotypes shared by all four sorted-subset donors had higher generation probabilities.

The specimen was memory CD8+ T cells sorted from blood. The cell subset or site tag for this specimen amounts to: CD45RO+ cells pooled with CCR7-negative TemRA cells. The sequence came from a man aged 30 to 45 in good health. The chain employs TRBV27 and TRBJ2-5, with the D gene not clear enough to name. The CDR3 loop reads CASSLLGETQYF. DNA sequence: TGTGCCAGCAGTTTATTAGGGGAGACCCAGTACTTC.